The entry below describes one T cell receptor beta chain. Germline CDR1 SGHRS, CDR2 YFSETQ. Trimming took 6 bases from V and 7 from J; bases not matched to a gene: 10. CDR3 length: 14 amino acids. This entry is derived from a study of blood T cell repertoires in COVID-19. Study in general: Some COVID-19 samples were acute and others convalescent; all came from the United States, Italy and Spain. PBMCs, B-cell-depleted T cells, or T cells provided the cDNA or gDNA that made up the material.

Per the original data handling: The assay estimated nucleated cells by amplifying reference gene primers. TCRdb's copy holds only in-frame clones and misses some; the assay was immunoSEQ multiplex PCR. That table supplies the V and J calls and clone size; D and trimming were determined from the DNA. The sample yields about 200,000 clones, more than 70% seen once. This clonotype was sampled from a woman in her late teens or twenties who had recovered from COVID-19. The source material was PBMCs or T cells enriched from blood (not recorded which). The chain employs TRBV5-1 and TRBJ2-1; the match to TRBD1 covers 7 bases. The CDR3 loop reads CASTPGTVGNEQFF. The CDR3 DNA is TGCGCCAGCACCCCCGGGACAGTCGGAAATGAGCAGTTCTTC.